These 2 T cell receptor beta chains share one sample of origin, sequenced in a study of shared clonotypes between healthy human individuals. Libraries were prepared by immunoSEQ multiplex PCR; TCRdb keeps only in-frame clonotypes and omits some of them. This sample has some 2.3 million clones; 80% to 95% occur once, and the top ten carry about 0.39%. Sequenced material: naive CD4+ T cells from PBMCs. Subset given: CD45RA+ positively selected. These receptor sequences come from a man aged 18 to 29 in good health. Some clones in this sample may be carry-over from other donors' samples.

The CDR3: CASTLEGGGQPQHF. The DNA of the CDR3 is TGTGCCAGCACCCTGGAGGGAGGGGGGCAGCCCCAGCATTTT. The chain combines TRBV2 with TRBJ1-5, with D perhaps TRBD1 (6 bases). This CDR3 has 14 amino acids. Germline V gene sequence: CDR1 SNHLY, CDR2 FYNNEI. The ends were cut back, 7 bases at V and 7 bases at J, with 17 bases in the middle.

The J gene is TRBJ2-3, the V gene TRBV27; D unresolved. Between the trimmed V and J ends, which lost 1 base and 2 bases, there was a span of 16 bases. Looked up from germline, CDR1 is MNHEY and CDR2 is SMNVEV (reference sequence). This CDR3 is 17 amino acids long. The CDR3 is CASSLYPGLLDTDTQYF. The CDR3 region has the DNA TGTGCCAGCAGTTTATACCCGGGCCTACTCGACACAGATACGCAGTATTTT.